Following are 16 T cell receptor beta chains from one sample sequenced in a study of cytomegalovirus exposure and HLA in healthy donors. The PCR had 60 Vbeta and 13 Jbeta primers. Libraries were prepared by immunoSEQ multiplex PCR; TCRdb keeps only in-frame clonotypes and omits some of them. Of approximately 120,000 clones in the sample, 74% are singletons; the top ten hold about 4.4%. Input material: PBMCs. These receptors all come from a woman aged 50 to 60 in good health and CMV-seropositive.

CDR3 loop: CASSEGQTYNEQFF. In nucleotides, the CDR3 is TGTGCCAGCAGTGAAGGTCAGACTTACAATGAGCAGTTCTTC. This chain links TRBV2 with TRBJ2-1, with D hard to call. Trimming removed 1 base at V and 4 bases at J, with 8 bases between. The CDR3 consists of 14 residues. Looked up from germline, CDR1 is SNHLY and CDR2 is FYNNEI.

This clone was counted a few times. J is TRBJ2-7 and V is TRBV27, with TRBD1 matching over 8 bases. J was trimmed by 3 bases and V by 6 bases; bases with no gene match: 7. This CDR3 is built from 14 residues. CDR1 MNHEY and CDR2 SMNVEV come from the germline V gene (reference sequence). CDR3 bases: TGTGCCAGCAGCCAGACAGGGGCCAGCTACGAGCAGTACTTC. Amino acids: CASSQTGASYEQYF.

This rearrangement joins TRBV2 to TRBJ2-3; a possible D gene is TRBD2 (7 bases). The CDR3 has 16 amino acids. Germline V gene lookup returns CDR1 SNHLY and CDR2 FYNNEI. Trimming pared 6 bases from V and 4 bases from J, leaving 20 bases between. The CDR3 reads CASSALGGVGADTQYF. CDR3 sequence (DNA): TGTGCCAGCAGCGCCCTAGGGGGGGTCGGGGCAGATACGCAGTATTTT.

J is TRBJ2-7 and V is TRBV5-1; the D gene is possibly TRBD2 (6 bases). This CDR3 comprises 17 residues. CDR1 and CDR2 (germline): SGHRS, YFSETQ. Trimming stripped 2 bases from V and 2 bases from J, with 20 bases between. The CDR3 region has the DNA TGCGCCAGCAGCTTTAGGGAGGACCCAAGCTCGACCTACGAGCAGTACTTC. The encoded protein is CASSFREDPSSTYEQYF.

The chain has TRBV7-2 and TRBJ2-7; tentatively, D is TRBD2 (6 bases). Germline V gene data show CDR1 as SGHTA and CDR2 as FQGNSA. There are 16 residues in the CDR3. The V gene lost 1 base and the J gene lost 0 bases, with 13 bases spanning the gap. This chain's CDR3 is CASSLGGAEPSYEQYF. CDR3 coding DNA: TGTGCCAGCAGCTTAGGCGGGGCCGAACCCTCCTACGAGCAGTACTTC.

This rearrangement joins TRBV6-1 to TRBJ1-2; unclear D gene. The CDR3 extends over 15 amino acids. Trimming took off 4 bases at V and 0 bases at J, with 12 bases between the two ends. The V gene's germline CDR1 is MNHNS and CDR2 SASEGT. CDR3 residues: CASSGKVGANYGYTF. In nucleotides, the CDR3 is TGTGCCAGCAGTGGGAAGGTAGGAGCTAACTATGGCTACACCTTC.

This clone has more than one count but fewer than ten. CDR3 bases: TGTGCCAGCAGCGTAGGTAGTACCTCGGAGACCCAGTACTTC. Translating gives CASSVGSTSETQYF. The V and J genes are TRBV9 and TRBJ2-5, with D unresolved. V was trimmed by 0 bases and J by 5 bases, leaving 11 bases between them. The CDR3 covers 14 residues. The germline CDR1 and CDR2 sequences are SGDLS and YYNGEE.

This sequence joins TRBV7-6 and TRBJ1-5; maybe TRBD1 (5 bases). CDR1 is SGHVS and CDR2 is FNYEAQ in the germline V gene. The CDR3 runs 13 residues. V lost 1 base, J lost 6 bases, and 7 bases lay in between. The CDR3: CASSLGTSQPQHF. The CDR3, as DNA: TGTGCCAGCAGCTTAGGGACATCTCAGCCCCAGCATTTT.

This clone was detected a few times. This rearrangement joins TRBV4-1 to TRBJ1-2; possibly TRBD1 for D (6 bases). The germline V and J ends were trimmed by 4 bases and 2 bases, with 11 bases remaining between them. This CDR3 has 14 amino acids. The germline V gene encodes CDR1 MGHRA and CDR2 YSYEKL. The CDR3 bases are TGCGCCAGCAGCCCCCCACAGGGAAACTATGGCTACACCTTC. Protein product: CASSPPQGNYGYTF.

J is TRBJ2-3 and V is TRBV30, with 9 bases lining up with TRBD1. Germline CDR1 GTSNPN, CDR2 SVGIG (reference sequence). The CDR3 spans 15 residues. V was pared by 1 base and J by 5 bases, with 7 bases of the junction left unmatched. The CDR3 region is CAWSGKQGAGDTQYF. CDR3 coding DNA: TGTGCCTGGAGTGGAAAACAGGGGGCAGGAGATACGCAGTATTTT.

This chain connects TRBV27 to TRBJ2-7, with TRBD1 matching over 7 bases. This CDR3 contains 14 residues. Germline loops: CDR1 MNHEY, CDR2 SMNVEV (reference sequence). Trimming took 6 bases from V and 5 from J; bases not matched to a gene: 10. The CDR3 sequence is CASSPGTVFNEQYF. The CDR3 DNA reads TGTGCCAGCAGCCCCGGGACAGTTTTTAACGAGCAGTACTTC.

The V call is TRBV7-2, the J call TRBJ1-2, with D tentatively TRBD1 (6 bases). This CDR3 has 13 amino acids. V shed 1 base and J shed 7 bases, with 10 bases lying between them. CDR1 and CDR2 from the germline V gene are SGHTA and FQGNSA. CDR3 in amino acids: CASSLGDTPGYTF. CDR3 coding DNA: TGTGCCAGCAGCTTAGGGGACACTCCTGGCTACACCTTC.

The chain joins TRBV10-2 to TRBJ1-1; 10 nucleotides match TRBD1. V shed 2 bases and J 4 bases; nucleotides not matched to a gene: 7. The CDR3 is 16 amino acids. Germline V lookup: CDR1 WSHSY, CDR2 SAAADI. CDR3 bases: TGCGCCAGCAGTGAGAGGACAGGGGGGCGAACCACTGAAGCTTTCTTT. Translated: CASSERTGGRTTEAFF.

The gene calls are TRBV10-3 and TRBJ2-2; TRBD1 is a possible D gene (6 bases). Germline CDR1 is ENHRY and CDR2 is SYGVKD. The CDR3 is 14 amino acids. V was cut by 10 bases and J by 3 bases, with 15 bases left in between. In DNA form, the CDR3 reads TGTGCCACTAAGGGGGAGCCAGACACCGGGGAGCTGTTTTTT. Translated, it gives CATKGEPDTGELFF.

Here the CDR3 reads CATRSMGGGAYEQFF. DNA for the CDR3: TGTGCCACCCGCTCGATGGGCGGGGGGGCCTATGAGCAGTTCTTC. The gene calls are TRBV15 and TRBJ2-1; the match to TRBD2 covers 9 bases. The CDR3 has 15 residues. Germline values: CDR1 LNHNV, CDR2 YYDKDF (reference sequence). V gave up 8 bases and J gave up 8 bases; unmatched junction bases: 13.

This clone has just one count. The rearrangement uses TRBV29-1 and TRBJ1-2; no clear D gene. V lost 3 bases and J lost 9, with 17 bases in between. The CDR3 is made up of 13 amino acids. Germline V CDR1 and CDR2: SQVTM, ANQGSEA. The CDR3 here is CSVEVDNYVRYTF. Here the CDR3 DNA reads TGCAGCGTTGAGGTAGATAACTATGTACGCTACACCTTC. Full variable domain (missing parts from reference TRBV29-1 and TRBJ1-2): SAVISQKPSRDICQRGTSLTIQCQVDSQVTMMFWYRQQPGQSLTLIATANQGSEATYESGFVIDKFPISRPNLTFSTLTVSNMSPEDSSIYLCSVEVDNYVRYTFGSGTRLTVV.